The source of this TCR beta chain is a study of T cell clonality in common variable immunodeficiency. Study-level results: Reportedly, TCR beta sequences from common variable immunodeficiency showed fewer deletions and N-nucleotide insertions.

Most patients and controls had Caucasian heritage. Measured with immunoSEQ multiplex PCR; TCRdb has only the in-frame clones, and not every one. This repertoire lists about 39,000 clones without singletons; 2.5% to 3% sits in the top ten. This clone was found many times. Its antigen remains unknown. The CDR3 end is not reached by the read, which stops 3 residues before it; the germline J gene fills it in. In germline, CDR1 is GTSNPN, CDR2 SVGIG (reference sequence). CDR3 size: 14 residues. This chain links TRBV30 with TRBJ2-2; the D is unclear. Sequenced input: peripheral blood mononuclear cells. The sequence was collected from a person aged 18 to 70 in good health. This chain's CDR3 is CAWSPGREYEKLFF. The covered CDR3 bases are TGTGCCTGGAGTCCAGGCCGAGAGTACGAAAAG. Full variable domain (missing parts from reference TRBV30 and TRBJ2-2): SQTIHQWPATLVQPVGSPLSLECTVEGTSNPNLYWYRQAAGRGLQLLFYSVGIGQISSEVPQNLSASRPQDRQFILSSKKLLLSDSGFYLCAWSPGREYEKLFFGEGSRLTVL.